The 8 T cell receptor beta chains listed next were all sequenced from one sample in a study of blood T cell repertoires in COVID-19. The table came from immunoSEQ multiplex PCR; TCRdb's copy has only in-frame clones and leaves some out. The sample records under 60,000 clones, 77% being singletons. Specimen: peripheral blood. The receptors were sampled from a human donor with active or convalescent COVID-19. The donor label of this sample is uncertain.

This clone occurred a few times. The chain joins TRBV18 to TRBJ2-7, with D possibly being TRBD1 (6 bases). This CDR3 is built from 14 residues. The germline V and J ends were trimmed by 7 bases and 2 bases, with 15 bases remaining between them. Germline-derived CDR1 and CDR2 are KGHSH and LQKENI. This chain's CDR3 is CASFNPGDAYEQYF. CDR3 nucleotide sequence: TGTGCCAGCTTCAACCCAGGGGATGCCTACGAGCAGTACTTC.

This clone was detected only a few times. The chain's CDR3 is CASSDHYSFSGNTIYF. In DNA form, the CDR3 reads TGTGCCAGCAGCGACCATTACTCCTTTTCTGGAAACACCATATATTTT. This sequence joins TRBV9 and TRBJ1-3; no definite D call. V was pared by 3 bases and J by 1 base, with 14 bases between. The CDR3 is made up of 16 amino acids. CDR1 is SGDLS, CDR2 YYNGEE, per germline. Together with reference TRBV9 and TRBJ1-3, the CDR3 gives the full variable domain: DSGVTQTPKHLITATGQRVTLRCSPRSGDLSVYWYQQSLDQGLQFLIQYYNGEERAKGNILERFSAQQFPDLHSELNLSSLELGDSALYFCASSDHYSFSGNTIYFGEGSWLTVV.

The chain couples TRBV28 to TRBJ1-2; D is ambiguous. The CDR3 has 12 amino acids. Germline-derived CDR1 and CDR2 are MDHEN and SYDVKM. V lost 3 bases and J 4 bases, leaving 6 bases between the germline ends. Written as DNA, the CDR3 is TGTGCCAGCAGTTTGGCCAGCTATGGCTACACCTTC. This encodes CASSLASYGYTF.

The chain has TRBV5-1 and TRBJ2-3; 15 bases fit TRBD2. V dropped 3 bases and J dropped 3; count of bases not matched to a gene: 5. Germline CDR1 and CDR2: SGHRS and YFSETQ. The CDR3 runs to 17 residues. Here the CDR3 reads CASSSGLAGGFTDTQYF. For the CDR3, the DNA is TGCGCCAGCAGCTCGGGACTAGCGGGAGGATTTACAGATACGCAGTATTTT.

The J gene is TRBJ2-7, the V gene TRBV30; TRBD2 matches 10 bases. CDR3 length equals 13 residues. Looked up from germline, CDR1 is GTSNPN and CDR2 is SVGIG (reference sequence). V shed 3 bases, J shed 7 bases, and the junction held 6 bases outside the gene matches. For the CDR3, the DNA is TGTGCCTGGAGCGAACTAGCGGGAACTGAGCAGTACTTC. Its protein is CAWSELAGTEQYF.

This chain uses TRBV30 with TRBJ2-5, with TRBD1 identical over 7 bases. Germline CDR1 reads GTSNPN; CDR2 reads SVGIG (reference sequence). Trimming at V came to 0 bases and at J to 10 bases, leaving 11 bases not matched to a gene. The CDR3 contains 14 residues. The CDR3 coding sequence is TGTGCCTGGAGTGTTCAACAGGGGCGAAGGGGCCAGTACTTC. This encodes CAWSVQQGRRGQYF.

The CDR3 DNA reads as TGCGCCAGCAGCTTGACCGGGGATGTGGCCTACGAGCAGTACTTC. This sequence encodes CASSLTGDVAYEQYF. The rearrangement joins TRBV5-1 to TRBJ2-7; a possible D gene is TRBD2 (5 bases). Trimming removed 1 base at V and 2 bases at J, with 13 bases between. This CDR3 comprises 15 residues. The germline gives CDR1 SGHRS, CDR2 YFSETQ.

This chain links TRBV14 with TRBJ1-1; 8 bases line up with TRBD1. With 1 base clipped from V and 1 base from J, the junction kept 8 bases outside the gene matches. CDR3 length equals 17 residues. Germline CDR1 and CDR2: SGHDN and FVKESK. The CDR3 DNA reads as TGTGCCAGCAGCCAAGGAGGGTGGGACAGGCGGAACACTGAAGCTTTCTTT. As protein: CASSQGGWDRRNTEAFF.